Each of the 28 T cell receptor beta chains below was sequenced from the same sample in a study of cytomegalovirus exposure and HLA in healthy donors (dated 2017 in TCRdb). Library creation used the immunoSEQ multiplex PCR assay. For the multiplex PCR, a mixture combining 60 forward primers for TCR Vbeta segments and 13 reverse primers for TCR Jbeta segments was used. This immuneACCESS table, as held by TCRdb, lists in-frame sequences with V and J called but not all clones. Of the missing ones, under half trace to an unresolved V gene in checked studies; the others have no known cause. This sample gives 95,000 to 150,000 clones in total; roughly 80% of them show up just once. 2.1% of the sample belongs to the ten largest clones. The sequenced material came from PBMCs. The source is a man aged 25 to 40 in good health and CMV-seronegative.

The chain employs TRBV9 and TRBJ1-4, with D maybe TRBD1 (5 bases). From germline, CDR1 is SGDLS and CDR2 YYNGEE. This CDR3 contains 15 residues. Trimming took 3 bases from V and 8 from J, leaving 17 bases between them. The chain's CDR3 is CASSASGATGEKLFF. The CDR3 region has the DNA TGTGCCAGCAGCGCCAGTGGGGCTACGGGCGAAAAACTGTTTTTT.

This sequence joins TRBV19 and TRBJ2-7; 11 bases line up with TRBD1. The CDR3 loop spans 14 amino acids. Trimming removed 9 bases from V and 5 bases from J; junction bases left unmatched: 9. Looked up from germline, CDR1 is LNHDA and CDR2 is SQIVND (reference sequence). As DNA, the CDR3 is TGTGCCAGCTCCTTAGGACAGGGGGCTAACGAGCAGTACTTC. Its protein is CASSLGQGANEQYF.

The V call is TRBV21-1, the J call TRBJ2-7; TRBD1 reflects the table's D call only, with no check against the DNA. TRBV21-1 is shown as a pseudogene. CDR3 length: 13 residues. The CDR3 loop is CASRQATSYEQYF. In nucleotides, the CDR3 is TGTGCCAGCAGACAGGCTACCTCCTACGAGCAGTACTTC.

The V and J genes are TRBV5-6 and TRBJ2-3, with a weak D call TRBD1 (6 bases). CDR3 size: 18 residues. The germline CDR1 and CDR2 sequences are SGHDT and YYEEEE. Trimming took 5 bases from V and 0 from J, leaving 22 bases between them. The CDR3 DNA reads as TGTGCCAGCAGGATCACCAGGGGTATCGCCACTAGCACAGATACGCAGTATTTT. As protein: CASRITRGIATSTDTQYF.

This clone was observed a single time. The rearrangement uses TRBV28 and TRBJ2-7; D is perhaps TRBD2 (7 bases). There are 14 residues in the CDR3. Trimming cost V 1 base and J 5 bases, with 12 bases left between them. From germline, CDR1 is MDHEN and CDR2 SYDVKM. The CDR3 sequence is CASSLLGGAHEQYF. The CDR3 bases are TGTGCCAGCAGTTTATTGGGGGGGGCCCACGAGCAGTACTTC.

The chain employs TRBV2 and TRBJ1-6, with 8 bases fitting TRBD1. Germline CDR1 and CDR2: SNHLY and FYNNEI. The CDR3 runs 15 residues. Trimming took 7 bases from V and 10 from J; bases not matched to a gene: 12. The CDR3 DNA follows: TGTGCCAGCAATCCTGGACAGGGCCCTAGCTCACCCCTCCACTTT. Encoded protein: CASNPGQGPSSPLHF.

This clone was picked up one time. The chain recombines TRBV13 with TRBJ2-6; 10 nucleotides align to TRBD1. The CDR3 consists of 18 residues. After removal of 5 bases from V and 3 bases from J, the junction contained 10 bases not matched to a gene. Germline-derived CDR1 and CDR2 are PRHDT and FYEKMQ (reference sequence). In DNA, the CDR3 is TGTGCCAGCAGCCCAACAGGGACAGGGGTAGATGGGGCCAACGTCCTGACTTTC. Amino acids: CASSPTGTGVDGANVLTF.

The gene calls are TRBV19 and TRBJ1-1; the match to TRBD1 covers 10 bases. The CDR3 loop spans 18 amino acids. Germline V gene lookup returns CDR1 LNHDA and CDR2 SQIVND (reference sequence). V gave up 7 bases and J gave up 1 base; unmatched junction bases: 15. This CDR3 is CASIPFGGQGIGNTEAFF. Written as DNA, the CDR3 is TGTGCCAGTATCCCCTTTGGGGGACAGGGGATAGGGAACACTGAAGCTTTCTTT.

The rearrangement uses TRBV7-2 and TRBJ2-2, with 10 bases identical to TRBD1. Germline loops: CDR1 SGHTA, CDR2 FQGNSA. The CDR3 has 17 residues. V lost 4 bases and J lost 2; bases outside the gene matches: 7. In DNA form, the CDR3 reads TGTGCCAGCAGCTGGGACAGGGGAACCTTTAACACCGGGGAGCTGTTTTTT. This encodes CASSWDRGTFNTGELFF. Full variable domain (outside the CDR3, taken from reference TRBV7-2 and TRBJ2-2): GAGVSQSPSNKVTEKGKDVELRCDPISGHTALYWYRQSLGQGLEFLIYFQGNSAPDKSGLPSDRFSAERTGGSVSTLTIQRTQQEDSAVYLCASSWDRGTFNTGELFFGEGSRLTVL.

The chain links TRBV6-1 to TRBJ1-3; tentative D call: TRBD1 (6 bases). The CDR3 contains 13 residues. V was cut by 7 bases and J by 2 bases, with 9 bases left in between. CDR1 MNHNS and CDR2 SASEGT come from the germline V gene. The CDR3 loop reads CASKTGPGNTIYF. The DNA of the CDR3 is TGTGCCAGCAAAACAGGGCCTGGAAACACCATATATTTT.

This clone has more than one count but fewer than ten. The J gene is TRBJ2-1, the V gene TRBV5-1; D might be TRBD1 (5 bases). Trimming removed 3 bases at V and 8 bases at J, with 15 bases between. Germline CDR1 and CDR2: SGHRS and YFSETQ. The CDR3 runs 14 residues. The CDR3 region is CASSSEPGLDEQFF. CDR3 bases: TGCGCCAGCAGCTCCGAACCAGGGCTCGATGAGCAGTTCTTC.

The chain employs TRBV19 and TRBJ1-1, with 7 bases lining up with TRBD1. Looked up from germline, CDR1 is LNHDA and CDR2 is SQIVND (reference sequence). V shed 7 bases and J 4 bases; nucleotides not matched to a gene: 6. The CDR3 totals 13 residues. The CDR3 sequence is CASTKTGTTEAFF. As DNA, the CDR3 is TGTGCCAGTACTAAGACAGGGACCACTGAAGCTTTCTTT.

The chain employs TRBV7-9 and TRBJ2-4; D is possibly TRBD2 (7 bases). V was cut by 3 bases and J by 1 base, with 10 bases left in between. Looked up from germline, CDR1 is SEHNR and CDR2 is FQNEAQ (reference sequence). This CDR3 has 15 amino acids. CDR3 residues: CASSFGGLAKNIQYF. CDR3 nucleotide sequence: TGTGCCAGCAGCTTCGGGGGGCTTGCCAAAAACATTCAGTACTTC.

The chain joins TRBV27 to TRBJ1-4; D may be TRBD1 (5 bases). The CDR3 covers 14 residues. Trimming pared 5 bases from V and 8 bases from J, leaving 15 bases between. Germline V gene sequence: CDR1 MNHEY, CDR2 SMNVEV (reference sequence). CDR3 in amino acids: CASSPRDWEEKLFF. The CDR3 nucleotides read TGTGCCAGCAGTCCTCGGGACTGGGAGGAAAAACTGTTTTTT.

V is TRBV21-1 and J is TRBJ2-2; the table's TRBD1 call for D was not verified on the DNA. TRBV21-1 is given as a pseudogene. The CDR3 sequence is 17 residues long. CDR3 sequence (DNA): TGTGCCAGCAGCAAATTAGCGACAGGGAATAAGGCCGGGGAGCTGTTTTTT. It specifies CASSKLATGNKAGELFF.

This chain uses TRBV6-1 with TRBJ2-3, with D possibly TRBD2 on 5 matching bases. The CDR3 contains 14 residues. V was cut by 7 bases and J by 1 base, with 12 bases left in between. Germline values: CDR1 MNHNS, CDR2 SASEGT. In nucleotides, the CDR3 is TGTGCCAGCACCGGGGTCCGAGGCACAGATACGCAGTATTTT. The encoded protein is CASTGVRGTDTQYF.

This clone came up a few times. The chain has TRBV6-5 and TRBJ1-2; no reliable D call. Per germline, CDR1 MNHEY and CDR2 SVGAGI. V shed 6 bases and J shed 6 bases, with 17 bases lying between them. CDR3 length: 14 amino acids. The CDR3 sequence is CASSPTGRWDGYTF. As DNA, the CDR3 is TGTGCCAGCAGCCCCACGGGGAGGTGGGATGGCTACACCTTC.

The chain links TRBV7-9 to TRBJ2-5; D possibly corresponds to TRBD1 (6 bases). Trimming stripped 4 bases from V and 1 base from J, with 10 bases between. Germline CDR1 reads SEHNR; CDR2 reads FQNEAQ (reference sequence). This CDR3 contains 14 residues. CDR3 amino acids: CASSSRTVQETQYF. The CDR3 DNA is TGTGCCAGCAGCTCCCGGACAGTCCAAGAGACCCAGTACTTC.

CDR3 bases: TGCAGCGTTGGGGACACCGCCAATCAGCCCCAGCATTTT. This gives the protein CSVGDTANQPQHF. This chain connects TRBV29-1 to TRBJ1-5; tentative D call: TRBD1 (6 bases). CDR3 length equals 13 residues. Germline-derived CDR1 and CDR2 are SQVTM and ANQGSEA. Trimming left V 4 bases short and J 3 bases short, with 10 bases between.

CDR3 protein: CASSLADREDGYTF. The CDR3 DNA follows: TGCGCCAGCAGCTTGGCCGACAGGGAGGATGGCTACACCTTC. The chain couples TRBV5-1 to TRBJ1-2; the match to TRBD1 covers 7 bases. The CDR3 is 14 amino acids. Losses at the gene ends were 0 bases for V and 6 bases for J; bases not matched to a gene: 5. Germline CDR1 is SGHRS and CDR2 is YFSETQ.

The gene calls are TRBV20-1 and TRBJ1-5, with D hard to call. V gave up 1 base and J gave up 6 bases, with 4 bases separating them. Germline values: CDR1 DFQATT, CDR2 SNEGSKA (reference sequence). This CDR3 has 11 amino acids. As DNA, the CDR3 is TGCAGTGCTAGAGCGGGTCAGCCCCAGCATTTT. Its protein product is CSARAGQPQHF.

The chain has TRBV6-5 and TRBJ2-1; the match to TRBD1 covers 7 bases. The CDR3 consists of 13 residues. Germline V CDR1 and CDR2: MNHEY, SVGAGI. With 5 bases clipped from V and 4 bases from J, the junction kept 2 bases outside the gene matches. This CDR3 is CASSGDSYNEQFF. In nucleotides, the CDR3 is TGTGCCAGCAGTGGGGACAGTTACAATGAGCAGTTCTTC.

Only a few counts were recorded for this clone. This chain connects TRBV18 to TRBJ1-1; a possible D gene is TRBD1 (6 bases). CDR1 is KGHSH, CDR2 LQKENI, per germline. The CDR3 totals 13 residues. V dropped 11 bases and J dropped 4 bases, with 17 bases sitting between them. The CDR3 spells CAAGGQRPTEAFF. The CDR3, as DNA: TGTGCCGCCGGAGGACAGCGTCCCACTGAAGCTTTCTTT.

This CDR3 reads CASSLIQGYTDTQYF. The CDR3 nucleotides are TGTGCCAGCAGTTTGATCCAGGGGTACACAGATACGCAGTATTTT. This rearrangement joins TRBV28 to TRBJ2-3, with D perhaps matching TRBD1 (6 bases). Germline loops: CDR1 MDHEN, CDR2 SYDVKM. V was pared by 3 bases and J by 2 bases, with 12 bases between. The CDR3 totals 15 residues.

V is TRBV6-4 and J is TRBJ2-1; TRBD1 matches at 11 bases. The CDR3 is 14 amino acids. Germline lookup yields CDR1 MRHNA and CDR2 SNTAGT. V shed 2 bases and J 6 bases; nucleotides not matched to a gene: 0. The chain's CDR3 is CASSDGTGGNEQFF. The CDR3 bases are TGTGCCAGCAGTGACGGGACAGGGGGCAATGAGCAGTTCTTC.

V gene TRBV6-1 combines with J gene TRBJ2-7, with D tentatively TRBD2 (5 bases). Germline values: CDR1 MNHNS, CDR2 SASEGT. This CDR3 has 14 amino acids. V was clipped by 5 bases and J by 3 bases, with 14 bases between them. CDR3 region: CASSTRREIYEQYF. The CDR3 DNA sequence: TGTGCCAGCAGTACACGACGGGAAATCTACGAGCAGTACTTC.

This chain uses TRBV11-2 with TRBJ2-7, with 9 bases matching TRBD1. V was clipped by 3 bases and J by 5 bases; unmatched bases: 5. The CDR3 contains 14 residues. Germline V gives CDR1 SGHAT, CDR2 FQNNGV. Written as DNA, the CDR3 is TGTGCCAGCAGCTTTGACAGGGGGACAGACGAGCAGTACTTC. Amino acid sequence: CASSFDRGTDEQYF.

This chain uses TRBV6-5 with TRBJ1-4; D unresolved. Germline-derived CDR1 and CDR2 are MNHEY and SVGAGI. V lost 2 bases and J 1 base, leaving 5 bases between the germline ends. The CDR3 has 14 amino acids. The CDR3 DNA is TGTGCCAGCAGTTACATGAGAACTAATGAAAAACTGTTTTTT. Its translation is CASSYMRTNEKLFF.